The clone carrying this TCR beta chain was seen ten or more times. Compared with germline, one end of the junction differs, possibly owing to a read error. It was genomic DNA that served as the template for profiling TCR beta VDJ and CDR3. A single record per CDR3 protein comes from TCRdb applying MiXCR to the reads. The sample holds 200,000 to 300,000 distinct CDR3 sequences, 82% seen once. The record originates from a study of CD8+CD57+ T cells in acquired aplastic anemia. CDR1 is SGHVS and CDR2 is FQNEAQ in the germline V gene. The length of the CDR3 is 13 residues. CD8+CD57+ cell expansion had been shown by flow cytometry in patients chosen for sequencing.

Sequencing was performed on sorted CD4+, CD8+, or CD8+CD57+ T cells (not recorded which) from PBMCs. This clonotype originated in a human donor with aplastic anemia. The V and J genes are TRBV7-8 and TRBJ2-3; maybe TRBD2 (6 bases). CDR3 amino acids: CASSLAGGPDTHF. The CDR3 DNA sequence: TGTGCCAGCAGCTTAGCGGGAGGTCCCGATACGCATTTT.